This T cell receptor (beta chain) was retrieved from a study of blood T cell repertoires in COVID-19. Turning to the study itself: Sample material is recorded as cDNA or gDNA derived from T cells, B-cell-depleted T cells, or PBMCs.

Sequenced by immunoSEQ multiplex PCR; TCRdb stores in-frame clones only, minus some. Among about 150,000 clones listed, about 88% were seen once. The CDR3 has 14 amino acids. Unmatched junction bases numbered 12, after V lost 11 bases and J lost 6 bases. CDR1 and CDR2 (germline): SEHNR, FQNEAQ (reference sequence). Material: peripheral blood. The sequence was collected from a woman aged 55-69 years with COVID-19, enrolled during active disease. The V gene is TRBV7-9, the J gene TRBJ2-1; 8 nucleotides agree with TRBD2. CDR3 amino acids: CAGIRRGDPNEQFF. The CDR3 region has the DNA TGTGCCGGCATTAGGCGGGGGGATCCCAATGAGCAGTTCTTC.